This paragraph covers one TCR beta chain sequence. Its specific antigen is unknown. No base quality values were provided; no much bigger clone lies one nucleotide off. This entry is derived from a study of tumor-infiltrating lymphocytes in localized non-small cell lung cancer (dated by TCRdb to 2020 to 2022). With regard to the full study: The cohort included patients whose samples were collected after neoadjuvant chemotherapy, as well as both smokers and never-smokers and several histologies. Resected tumor tissue and uninvolved lung tissue described as non-adjacent to the tumor were contributed by each patient, with both tissues obtained from the same patient. Alongside flow cytometry, multiplex immunofluorescence, RNA-seq, exome sequencing and proteomics, TCR sequencing was applied to the same patients as one of several integrated assays. In total, the ICON cohort consisted of fewer than 180 surgical patients with localized non-small cell lung cancer who had their tumors resected. A total of roughly 51 patients were part of the paired comparison of immunoSEQ T-cell fraction between tumor and uninvolved lung. The research as a whole found: Assay coverage varied across patients depending on available tissue quantity, so only a subset of the cohort had TCR sequencing. Higher T cell infiltration in tumors than in uninvolved lung tissue was supported by TCRbeta sequencing, consistent with immunofluorescence CD3 counts. Because different assays used different pieces of the same tissue, technical variation could not be distinguished from intratumor heterogeneity. Tumor T-cell fraction from TCR sequencing was not associated with recurrence-free survival (p = 0.61). TCR-derived T-cell fraction did not differ between the flow cytometry-defined immunotypes IM1 (good prognosis) and IM2 (poor prognosis).

Trimming takes 7 bases from V and 6 bases from J, and the germline ends sit 21 bases apart. The CDR3 runs 15 amino acids, cysteine and phenylalanine included. The sequence is cut down to CDR3 DNA, 45 bases in frame from base 1. CDR1 and CDR2 are read off the germline V gene (reference sequence) as SEHNR and FQNEAQ. TCR sequencing with the immunoSEQ assay provided the T-cell fraction in tumor and uninvolved lung tissue. The authors processed their data as follows. For survival analysis, patients were divided into high (upper tertile) and low (lower two tertiles) T-cell fraction groups, which were compared by log-rank test. A signed-rank test was used to check for differences in T-cell fraction between paired tumor and uninvolved lung. Imported from immuneACCESS, the table was reduced by TCRdb to in-frame sequences with V and J called. These copies leave out some clones; in studies compared against another copy, an unresolved V gene accounts for under half, and the cause of the remainder is not known. V and J calls plus clone size are reproduced from that table; the DNA served to infer D and trimming. In this sample the table shows some 30,000 clones, 80% to 90% of which occur a single time. Of the sample, approximately 2% falls within the top ten clones.

Patient enrollment in ICON started in early 2016, and the final patient was enrolled in 2018. From a subcohort of 70 or so patients, fresh tumor and matched uninvolved tissue were collected for in-depth immune analyses, including TCR sequencing. DNA isolated from bulk tissue, without cell sorting, was used for TCR sequencing. This clonotype originated in a human donor with non-small cell lung cancer. Sequencing used lung tumor tissue. In this chain, TRBV7-9 is recombined with TRBJ2-5; TRBD1 could be the D gene, as 6 bases match. The nucleotides are TGTGCCAGCACCAATGATCCAGGGGCCGGAAAGACCCAGTACTTC. Its protein product is CASTNDPGAGKTQYF.